These 22 T cell receptor beta chains share one sample of origin, sequenced in a study of monozygotic twins with inflammatory bowel disease. From the 5' RACE reads, TCRdb lists one entry per CDR3 protein and no DNA. In all, the sample yields around 97,000 distinct CDR3 sequences. The source material was blood. The receptors were sampled from a human donor with ulcerative colitis or Crohn's disease, or a healthy co-twin of an affected twin (not recorded which).

This sequence joins TRBV10-3 and TRBJ2-3; TCRdb lists TRBD2, though no DNA is available to test this call. The CDR3 runs 18 residues. In germline, CDR1 is ENHRY, CDR2 SYGVKD. CDR3 amino acids: CAISERGYSGSLPDTQYF.

The rearrangement links TRBV12-3 or TRBV12-4 to TRBJ2-7; TCRdb outputs TRBD2, but without DNA this stays unchecked. CDR3 size: 17 residues. CDR3 amino acids: CASSDRLSVGLPYEQYF.

The CDR3 sequence: CASSRGRDTQYF. The chain has TRBV7-2 and TRBJ2-3. CDR1 and CDR2 from the germline V gene are SGHTA and FQGNSA. This CDR3 has 12 residues.

The rearrangement uses TRBV12-3 or TRBV12-4 and TRBJ2-1; the D call of TRBD2 rests on TCRdb alone, since no DNA is present to check it. The CDR3 length is 13 residues. CDR3 region: CASSFREGNEQFF.

V and J are TRBV5-4 and TRBJ2-1. Germline lookup yields CDR1 SGHNT and CDR2 YYREEE (reference sequence). CDR3 length: 12 residues. The CDR3 is CASSGKDFEQFF.

The chain recombines TRBV5-1 with TRBJ2-7. Per germline, CDR1 SGHRS and CDR2 YFSETQ. The CDR3 has 14 residues. The CDR3 protein is CASSLKDNSYEQYF.

The CDR3 sequence is CASSLQTDYGYTF. The chain combines TRBV7-2 with TRBJ1-2; as DNA is missing, the TRBD1 call by TCRdb cannot be tested. Germline values: CDR1 SGHTA, CDR2 FQGNSA. This CDR3 contains 13 residues.

The chain has TRBV20-1 and TRBJ1-2; the D call of TRBD1 rests on TCRdb alone, since no DNA is present to check it. This CDR3 has 11 residues. Germline V gene lookup returns CDR1 DFQATT and CDR2 SNEGSKA (reference sequence). This CDR3 is CSASAPWGYTF.

This chain connects TRBV11-2 to TRBJ2-5; TCRdb proposes TRBD1, but this gene call is untestable without DNA. Germline CDR1 reads SGHAT; CDR2 reads FQNNGV. The CDR3 totals 16 residues. CDR3 amino acids: CASSHPGTARKETQYF.

The chain couples TRBV5-1 to TRBJ1-3. Germline V lookup: CDR1 SGHRS, CDR2 YFSETQ. This CDR3 spans 14 amino acids. The chain's CDR3 is CASSSVLSGNTIYF.

The CDR3 here is CASSLGTSSTDTQYF. The chain combines TRBV12-3 or TRBV12-4 with TRBJ2-3; TCRdb reports TRBD1, a call that lacks DNA to check it against. CDR3 length: 15 amino acids.

J is TRBJ2-2 and V is TRBV6-1; TCRdb designates TRBD1, a call that cannot be tested without DNA. The CDR3 extends over 15 amino acids. Per germline, CDR1 MNHNS and CDR2 SASEGT. The CDR3 reads CASSTWGENTGELFF.

This chain links TRBV6-1 with TRBJ2-1; TCRdb names TRBD1, which stays unverified in the absence of DNA. This CDR3 region has 16 residues. Per germline, CDR1 MNHNS and CDR2 SASEGT. CDR3 protein: CATKPKRDRVYNEQFF.

The chain couples TRBV5-1 to TRBJ2-7. The CDR3 is made up of 14 amino acids. Germline lookup yields CDR1 SGHRS and CDR2 YFSETQ. CDR3 loop: CASSFSAAAYEQYF.

The J gene is TRBJ1-3, the V gene TRBV5-1. Germline CDR1 SGHRS, CDR2 YFSETQ. The CDR3 has 15 residues. CDR3 region: CASSPGQGSGNTIYF.

V usage is TRBV20-1 and J usage is TRBJ2-7. The CDR3 is 12 amino acids. The germline gives CDR1 DFQATT, CDR2 SNEGSKA (reference sequence). CDR3 region: CSARDLANEQYF.

The V and J genes are TRBV4-2 and TRBJ2-7; TCRdb's D gene call, TRBD2, goes unchecked for lack of DNA. The germline CDR1 and CDR2 sequences are LGHNA and YNFKEQ. There are 15 residues in the CDR3. The CDR3 is CASSSGTGGSYEQYF.

This rearrangement joins TRBV12-3 or TRBV12-4 to TRBJ2-7; TCRdb calls TRBD1, which cannot be checked without DNA. This CDR3 is built from 14 residues. CDR3 region: CASSPQDRDNEQYF.

The J gene is TRBJ2-7, the V gene TRBV18; the D call from TCRdb, TRBD1, cannot be confirmed without DNA. The CDR3 has 14 residues. Germline lookup yields CDR1 KGHSH and CDR2 LQKENI. The CDR3 loop is CASSPKGAPYEQYF.

The rearrangement links TRBV7-9 to TRBJ2-3; TCRdb indicates TRBD2, and absent DNA this call remains unverified. The germline V gene has CDR1 SEHNR and CDR2 FQNEAQ (reference sequence). This CDR3 is built from 17 residues. The CDR3 protein is CASSFLMLTSGADTQYF.

V usage is TRBV7-2 and J usage is TRBJ1-6. This CDR3 is built from 18 residues. The germline CDR1 and CDR2 sequences are SGHTA and FQGNSA. The CDR3 sequence: CASSLALQGRAYNSPLHF. Combining the CDR3 with reference TRBV7-2 and TRBJ1-6 gives the whole variable domain GAGVSQSPSNKVTEKGKDVELRCDPISGHTALYWYRQSLGQGLEFLIYFQGNSAPDKSGLPSDRFSAERTGGSVSTLTIQRTQQEDSAVYLCASSLALQGRAYNSPLHFGNGTRLTVT.

The chain is built from TRBV5-1 and TRBJ2-2; TCRdb's D call, TRBD1, is unchecked because there is no DNA. This CDR3 spans 14 amino acids. CDR1 SGHRS and CDR2 YFSETQ come from the germline V gene. CDR3 loop: CASRPTGGAGELFF.